The TCR beta chain described here comes from a study of regulatory T cells in long-lasting Graves disease. Notes on the study in general: Persistent Graves' patients showed less TCR diversity than newly diagnosed patients showed.

This clonotype was observed a single time. Its antigen remains unknown. A much bigger clone sits one base away, suggesting this may be a read error. According to the study, TCR beta libraries were built with iRepertoire HTBI primers and CDR3-region Arm-PCR. TCRdb independently ran MiXCR on the multiplex PCR reads; one entry per CDR3 protein. Found here are approximately 400,000 distinct CDR3 sequences, about an eighth of them singletons; the top ten hold approximately 17%. Sample time point: newly diagnosed GD, antithyroid drugs for less than 3 months. Scientists built the TCR library using RNA that was extracted from PBMCs. These same data were also listed under a study on T cells in Graves' hyperthyroidism and ophthalmopathy. That source notes: Orbital computed tomography and thyroid ultrasound, together with serum TRAb and thyroxine and clinical symptoms, were used for diagnoses. In simple terms, a model built on 13 V-J features told ophthalmopathy apart from stable hyperthyroidism.

This specimen was peripheral blood mononuclear cells (PBMCs), taken at new diagnosis, from a patient treated with antithyroid drugs. This TCR derives from a woman younger than 30 with Graves disease.

CDR3 sequence (DNA): TGTGCCAGCAGCTTGGGGGGCCAAAGCTTCTATGGCTACACCTTC. Translating it yields CASSLGGQSFYGYTF. The V gene is TRBV28, the J gene TRBJ1-2; perhaps TRBD1 as D (6 bases). Trimming removed 6 bases at V and 4 bases at J, with 18 bases between. The CDR3 contains 15 residues. Germline-derived CDR1 and CDR2 are MDHEN and SYDVKM.